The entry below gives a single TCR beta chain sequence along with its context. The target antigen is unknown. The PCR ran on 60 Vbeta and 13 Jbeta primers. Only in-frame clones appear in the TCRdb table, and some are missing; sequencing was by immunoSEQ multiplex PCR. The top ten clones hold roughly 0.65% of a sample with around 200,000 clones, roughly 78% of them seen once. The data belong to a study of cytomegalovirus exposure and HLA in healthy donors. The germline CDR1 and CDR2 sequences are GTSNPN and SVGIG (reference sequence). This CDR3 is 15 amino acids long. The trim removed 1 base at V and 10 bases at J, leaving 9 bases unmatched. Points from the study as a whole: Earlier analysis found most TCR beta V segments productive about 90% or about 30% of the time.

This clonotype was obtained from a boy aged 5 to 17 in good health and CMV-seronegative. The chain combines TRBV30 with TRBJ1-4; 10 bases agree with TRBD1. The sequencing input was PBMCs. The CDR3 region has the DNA TGTGCCTGGAGTGCTCCGGGACAGGGGAGTAGAAAACTGTTTTTT. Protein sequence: CAWSAPGQGSRKLFF.